This TCR beta chain was recorded in a study of T-cell reconstitution after alpha-beta-depleted transplantation in children. The V gene end was trimmed by 7 bases and the J gene end by 3 bases; junction bases not matched to a gene: 9. The CDR3 spans 15 residues. Looked up from germline, CDR1 is SGHTA and CDR2 is FQGNSA. At least ten counts were recorded for this clonotype. The TCRbeta library incorporated unique molecular identifiers. TCRdb ran MiXCR on the PCR reads and lists one entry per CDR3 protein. The sample gives 640,000 or so distinct CDR3 sequences, roughly 17% of which show up once; 0.85% to 1.3% is in the top ten.

V and J are TRBV7-2 and TRBJ2-7, with 10 bases matching TRBD1. The source was PBMCs from the stem cell graft donor, collected from the stem cell graft. This sequence was found in a human donor who donated a stem cell graft to a child with acute myeloid leukemia. CDR3 in DNA: TGTGCCAGCACCATGACAGGGGGCAATTTCTACGAGCAGTACTTC. Translated, it gives CASTMTGGNFYEQYF.